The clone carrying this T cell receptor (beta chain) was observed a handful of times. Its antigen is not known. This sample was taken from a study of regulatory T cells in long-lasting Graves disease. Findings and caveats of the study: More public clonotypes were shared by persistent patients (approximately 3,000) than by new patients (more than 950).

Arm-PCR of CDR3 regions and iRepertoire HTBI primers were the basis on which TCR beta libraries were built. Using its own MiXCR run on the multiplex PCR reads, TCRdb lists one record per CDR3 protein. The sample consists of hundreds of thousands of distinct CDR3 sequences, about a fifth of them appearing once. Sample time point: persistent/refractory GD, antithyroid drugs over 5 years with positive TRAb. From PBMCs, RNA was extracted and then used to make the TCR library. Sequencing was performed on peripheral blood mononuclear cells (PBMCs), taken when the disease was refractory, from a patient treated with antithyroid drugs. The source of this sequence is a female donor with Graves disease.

This chain's CDR3 is CASSVRQGDTGELFF. The DNA for the CDR3 is TGTGCCAGCAGCGTTAGACAGGGGGACACCGGGGAGCTGTTTTTT. The rearrangement links TRBV9 to TRBJ2-2, with 9 bases identical to TRBD1. The CDR3 sequence is 15 residues long. CDR1 SGDLS and CDR2 YYNGEE come from the germline V gene. The V gene end was trimmed by 2 bases and the J gene end by 3 bases; junction bases not matched to a gene: 2. The whole variable domain, filled in from reference TRBV9 and TRBJ2-2, reads DSGVTQTPKHLITATGQRVTLRCSPRSGDLSVYWYQQSLDQGLQFLIQYYNGEERAKGNILERFSAQQFPDLHSELNLSSLELGDSALYFCASSVRQGDTGELFFGEGSRLTVL.